A selection of T cell receptor beta chains follows, all from one sample in a study of T cells after yellow fever vaccination. From the 5' RACE reads, TCRdb called clonotypes with MiXCR, one entry per CDR3 protein. The profile shows fewer than 400,000 distinct CDR3 sequences, roughly 6.1% of them singletons. Sequenced here: PBMCs, sampled 5 days after the yellow fever booster vaccination. The receptors shown here come from a man younger than 40 who received the YFV17D yellow fever vaccine. The CDR3 runs from the conserved cysteine through the conserved F or W. The D gene is left open where the match is weak. Not all rows give a size; the values are once, few, many and, for expanded clones, a class.

clone_size: -; d_call: -; v_call: TRBV7-9; j_call: TRBJ1-4; cdr3_aa: CASSLRNEKLFF; cdr3_nt: TGTGCCAGCAGCCTGAGGAATGAAAAACTGTTTTTT
clone_size: many; d_call: TRBD2; v_call: TRBV27; j_call: TRBJ2-5; cdr3_aa: CASSFRLAGGRETQYF; cdr3_nt: TGTGCCAGCAGTTTCCGACTAGCGGGAGGGCGGGAGACCCAGTACTTC
clone_size: -; d_call: TRBD2; v_call: TRBV7-2; j_call: TRBJ2-7; cdr3_aa: CASSQEAGGPYEQYF; cdr3_nt: TGTGCCAGCAGCCAGGAAGCGGGAGGGCCGTACGAGCAGTACTTC
clone_size: -; d_call: -; v_call: TRBV7-2; j_call: TRBJ2-1; cdr3_aa: CASSLGAPSYNVQFF; cdr3_nt: TGTGCCAGCAGCTTAGGTGCGCCTTCCTACAATGTGCAGTTCTTC
clone_size: many; d_call: -; v_call: TRBV20-1; j_call: TRBJ2-3; cdr3_aa: CSAINPPDTQYF; cdr3_nt: TGCAGTGCTATAAACCCCCCAGATACGCAGTATTTT
clone_size: many; d_call: TRBD1; v_call: TRBV5-1; j_call: TRBJ2-3; cdr3_aa: CASSLVEGASPRITDTQYF; cdr3_nt: TGCGCCAGCAGCTTGGTAGAGGGGGCTAGCCCTAGGATCACAGATACGCAGTATTTT
clone_size: -; d_call: -; v_call: TRBV9; j_call: TRBJ2-5; cdr3_aa: CASSVSPLPETQYF; cdr3_nt: TGTGCCAGCAGCGTGAGTCCCCTCCCAGAGACCCAGTACTTC
clone_size: -; d_call: -; v_call: TRBV10-3; j_call: TRBJ1-6; cdr3_aa: CAISEPARDSPLHF; cdr3_nt: TGTGCCATCAGTGAGCCCGCGAGGGATTCACCCCTCCACTTT
clone_size: few; d_call: -; v_call: TRBV19; j_call: TRBJ2-2; cdr3_aa: CASLTWDTGELFF; cdr3_nt: TGTGCCAGTCTGACCTGGGACACCGGGGAGCTGTTTTTT
clone_size: -; d_call: -; v_call: TRBV5-4; j_call: TRBJ2-1; cdr3_aa: CAMGPGLACSEQFF; cdr3_nt: TGTGCCATGGGCCCCGGACTCGCGTGCTCTGAGCAGTTCTTC
clone_size: few; d_call: -; v_call: TRBV27; j_call: TRBJ2-7; cdr3_aa: CASSLFGHEAMFGEQYF; cdr3_nt: TGTGCCAGCAGTTTATTTGGGCACGAGGCCATGTTTGGGGAGCAGTACTTC
clone_size: -; d_call: TRBD1; v_call: TRBV23-1; j_call: TRBJ2-7; cdr3_aa: CASRGQDPPYEQYF; cdr3_nt: TGCGCCAGCAGAGGACAGGATCCTCCCTACGAGCAGTACTTC
clone_size: few; d_call: -; v_call: TRBV7-6; j_call: TRBJ2-3; cdr3_aa: CASSLLDVSTDTQYF; cdr3_nt: TGTGCCAGCAGCTTACTGGACGTAAGCACAGATACGCAGTATTTT
clone_size: few; d_call: TRBD1; v_call: TRBV20-1; j_call: TRBJ2-1; cdr3_aa: CSARSPGQPDRDEQFF; cdr3_nt: TGCAGTGCTAGATCCCCGGGACAGCCCGATAGGGATGAGCAGTTCTTC
clone_size: many; d_call: -; v_call: TRBV27; j_call: TRBJ1-2; cdr3_aa: CASSLYRNYGYTF; cdr3_nt: TGTGCCAGCAGTTTATATAGAAACTATGGCTACACCTTC
clone_size: few; d_call: -; v_call: TRBV12-3/TRBV12-4; j_call: TRBJ1-4; cdr3_aa: CASSLTANYGKLFF; cdr3_nt: TGTGCCAGCAGTTTAACGGCTAACTATGGAAAACTGTTTTTT
clone_size: many; d_call: TRBD2; v_call: TRBV18; j_call: TRBJ2-1; cdr3_aa: CASSPRNSGSNEQFF; cdr3_nt: TGTGCCAGCTCACCACGTAATAGCGGGAGCAATGAGCAGTTCTTC
clone_size: -; d_call: -; v_call: TRBV6-5; j_call: TRBJ1-2; cdr3_aa: CASSYSTGGGYTF; cdr3_nt: TGTGCCAGCAGTTACTCGACAGGAGGAGGCTACACCTTC
clone_size: -; d_call: -; v_call: TRBV12-3/TRBV12-4; j_call: TRBJ2-7; cdr3_aa: CASSLGVGAGYEQYF; cdr3_nt: TGTGCCAGCAGTTTAGGGGTAGGGGCTGGATACGAGCAGTACTTC
clone_size: many; d_call: TRBD2; v_call: TRBV7-6; j_call: TRBJ2-5; cdr3_aa: CASSRGGLAGSQETQYF; cdr3_nt: TGTGCCAGCAGCCGTGGGGGCCTAGCGGGATCCCAAGAGACCCAGTACTTC
clone_size: many; d_call: TRBD2; v_call: TRBV6-1; j_call: TRBJ2-3; cdr3_aa: CASSRRLSGSTTDTQYF; cdr3_nt: TGTGCCAGCAGTCGAAGACTTAGCGGGAGCACCACAGATACGCAGTATTTT
clone_size: many; d_call: TRBD2; v_call: TRBV5-1; j_call: TRBJ2-7; cdr3_aa: CASRPGLAGDEQYF; cdr3_nt: TGCGCCAGCAGACCGGGACTAGCGGGAGACGAGCAGTACTTC
clone_size: few; d_call: TRBD2; v_call: TRBV7-2; j_call: TRBJ2-1; cdr3_aa: CASSLVGLAGAGNEQFF; cdr3_nt: TGTGCCAGCAGCTTAGTGGGACTAGCGGGAGCGGGCAATGAGCAGTTCTTC
clone_size: few; d_call: TRBD1; v_call: TRBV7-2; j_call: TRBJ2-5; cdr3_aa: CASSSPFRTGVETQYF; cdr3_nt: TGTGCCAGCAGCTCACCATTCAGGACAGGGGTAGAGACCCAGTACTTC
clone_size: -; d_call: TRBD2; v_call: TRBV12-3/TRBV12-4; j_call: TRBJ2-1; cdr3_aa: CASRREGHYNEQFF; cdr3_nt: TGTGCCAGCAGGCGGGAGGGCCACTACAATGAGCAGTTCTTC
clone_size: many; d_call: TRBD2; v_call: TRBV24-1; j_call: TRBJ2-7; cdr3_aa: CATSDSGLAGGGRYEQYF; cdr3_nt: TGTGCCACCAGTGATTCCGGACTAGCGGGAGGTGGCCGTTACGAGCAGTACTTC
clone_size: -; d_call: TRBD1; v_call: TRBV28; j_call: TRBJ2-2; cdr3_aa: CASSLGAGGNTGELFF; cdr3_nt: TGTGCCAGCAGTTTGGGGGCAGGGGGGAACACCGGGGAGCTGTTTTTT
clone_size: many; d_call: -; v_call: TRBV9; j_call: TRBJ2-1; cdr3_aa: CASSVASSFDNEQFF; cdr3_nt: TGTGCCAGCAGCGTAGCTAGCAGTTTCGACAATGAGCAGTTCTTC
clone_size: many; d_call: -; v_call: TRBV29-1; j_call: TRBJ2-2; cdr3_aa: CSVELLSGELFF; cdr3_nt: TGCAGCGTTGAATTATTGTCCGGGGAGCTGTTTTTT
clone_size: many; d_call: -; v_call: TRBV6-2/TRBV6-3; j_call: TRBJ1-2; cdr3_aa: CASTGRNYGYTF; cdr3_nt: TGTGCCAGCACGGGACGGAACTATGGCTACACCTTC
clone_size: many; d_call: TRBD1; v_call: TRBV12-3/TRBV12-4; j_call: TRBJ1-1; cdr3_aa: CASSTGDPNTEAFF; cdr3_nt: TGTGCCAGCAGCACAGGGGACCCGAACACTGAAGCTTTCTTT
clone_size: -; d_call: -; v_call: TRBV20-1; j_call: TRBJ2-7; cdr3_aa: CSAPAEGRSEQYF; cdr3_nt: TGCAGTGCTCCCGCAGAGGGTCGGTCGGAGCAGTACTTC
clone_size: many; d_call: TRBD1; v_call: TRBV5-1; j_call: TRBJ2-3; cdr3_aa: CASSRGTVTDTQYF; cdr3_nt: TGCGCCAGCAGCCGAGGGACAGTAACAGATACGCAGTATTTT
clone_size: -; d_call: -; v_call: TRBV19; j_call: TRBJ2-7; cdr3_aa: CASSIFPDGANEQYF; cdr3_nt: TGTGCCAGTAGTATTTTCCCTGACGGGGCGAACGAGCAGTACTTC
clone_size: few; d_call: -; v_call: TRBV7-2; j_call: TRBJ2-7; cdr3_aa: CASSLARGREQYF; cdr3_nt: TGTGCCAGCAGCTTAGCGCGGGGGCGCGAGCAGTACTTC
clone_size: few; d_call: TRBD2; v_call: TRBV7-2; j_call: TRBJ2-7; cdr3_aa: CASSRWTSGSHEQYF; cdr3_nt: TGTGCCAGCAGCCGATGGACTAGCGGGAGCCACGAGCAGTACTTC
clone_size: few; d_call: -; v_call: TRBV20-1; j_call: TRBJ2-1; cdr3_aa: CSARQPSYNEQFF; cdr3_nt: TGCAGTGCCCGCCAACCCTCCTACAATGAGCAGTTCTTC
clone_size: -; d_call: TRBD2; v_call: TRBV3-1; j_call: TRBJ2-7; cdr3_aa: CATCQGGLAIYEQYF; cdr3_nt: TGTGCCACCTGCCAAGGGGGACTAGCGATCTACGAGCAGTACTTC
clone_size: few; d_call: -; v_call: TRBV29-1; j_call: TRBJ2-7; cdr3_aa: CSVSGSTYEQYF; cdr3_nt: TGCAGCGTTTCAGGGTCCACCTACGAGCAGTACTTC
clone_size: -; d_call: TRBD1; v_call: TRBV3-1; j_call: TRBJ1-1; cdr3_aa: CASSRSEGAGAFF; cdr3_nt: TGTGCCAGCAGCCGATCAGAGGGGGCTGGGGCTTTCTTT
clone_size: -; d_call: TRBD1; v_call: TRBV29-1; j_call: TRBJ1-4; cdr3_aa: CSVEDRTGPEKLFF; cdr3_nt: TGCAGCGTTGAAGATCGGACAGGGCCTGAAAAACTGTTTTTT
clone_size: -; d_call: -; v_call: TRBV20-1; j_call: TRBJ2-3; cdr3_aa: CSASHSDTQYF; cdr3_nt: TGCAGTGCTAGCCACTCAGATACGCAGTATTTT